This is a list of T cell receptor beta chains from one sample in a study of shared clonotypes between healthy human individuals. The data were produced by immunoSEQ multiplex PCR, yet TCRdb's version contains in-frame clones alone and is incomplete. The sample records over a million clones, 75% to 85% being singletons. The sample was memory CD4+ T cells from PBMCs. These receptors all come from a man between 18 and 29 years old in good health. Some clones in this sample may be carry-over from other donors' samples. CDR3s include the opening cysteine and the closing phenylalanine or tryptophan. D genes are given only for firm matches. Clone size is not always given. Where it is, it says once, few, many or a class for expanded clones.

size	V	D	J	DNA	CDR3
once	TRBV4-1	TRBD2	TRBJ2-3	TGCGCCAGCAGCCGAGGTAGATCGGGAGGTACAGATACGCAGTATTTT	CASSRGRSGGTDTQYF
-	TRBV11-3	TRBD2	TRBJ2-3	TGTGCCAGCAGCTTTGGACTAGCGGGACCAGATACGCAGTATTTT	CASSFGLAGPDTQYF
-	TRBV15	-	TRBJ1-1	TGTGCCACCAGCAGGCGGACAGCGACAAACACTGAAGCTTTCTTT	CATSRRTATNTEAFF
once	TRBV4-3	-	TRBJ2-2	TGCGCCAGCAGCCAAAGACCCGGGGAGCTGTTTTTT	CASSQRPGELFF
-	TRBV30	-	TRBJ2-7	TGTGCCTGGAGGGCCTGGGACGGCTCCTACGAGCAGTACTTC	CAWRAWDGSYEQYF
-	TRBV5-6	-	TRBJ1-1	TGTGCCAGCAGTTCTACAGGGCAGGCGGGCACTGAAGCTTTCTTT	CASSSTGQAGTEAFF
-	TRBV5-1	TRBD2	TRBJ2-7	TGCGCCAGCAGCCTTAGCGGGGACCTGTACGAGCAGTACTTC	CASSLSGDLYEQYF
once	TRBV28	-	TRBJ1-4	TGTGCCAGCAGTTTAGGGACCTTTGCAACTAATGAAAAACTGTTTTTT	CASSLGTFATNEKLFF
-	TRBV10-2	TRBD2	TRBJ2-2	TGCGCCAGCAGGACTGAGACTAGCGGGGCACGGGACACCGGGGAGCTGTTTTTT	CASRTETSGARDTGELFF
once	TRBV18	TRBD1	TRBJ2-1	TGTGCCAGCTCATCAGGACAGGGTTTCTTTGAGCAGTTCTTC	CASSSGQGFFEQFF
-	TRBV6-5	-	TRBJ2-7	TGTGCCAGCAGTTACAGGTCTACCTACGAGCAGTACTTC	CASSYRSTYEQYF
-	TRBV7-2	-	TRBJ2-3	TGTGCCAGCAGTTCCAACCGGGACCCTCAGAATTTT	CASSSNRDPQNF
-	TRBV7-2	TRBD2	TRBJ2-2	TGTGCCAGCAGCTTAACTAGCGGCGCGAACACCGGGGAGCTGTTTTTT	CASSLTSGANTGELFF
-	TRBV15	-	TRBJ2-7	TGTGCCACCAGCCCCCGGGGGTTCTCCTACGAGCAGTACTTC	CATSPRGFSYEQYF
-	TRBV9	-	TRBJ1-2	TGTGCCAGCAGCGTAGGGGCGTTGTGGGCTTTGGGCTACACCTTC	CASSVGALWALGYTF
-	TRBV7-6	TRBD2	TRBJ2-1	TGTGCCAGCAGCTTAGCCATGGCGGGAGGGGATGAGCAGTTCTTC	CASSLAMAGGDEQFF
-	TRBV6-5	-	TRBJ2-7	TGTGCCAGCAGGGCTCTTGTCCCCCCCTACGAGCAGTACTTC	CASRALVPPYEQYF
-	TRBV5-4	-	TRBJ1-2	TGTGCCAGCAGCTTGTACATTGGGCGGTTCGTTGGCTACACCTTC	CASSLYIGRFVGYTF
-	TRBV6-6	-	TRBJ1-2	TGTGCCAGCAGTAGGCAAAGGCAGTCGGGTGGCTACACCTTC	CASSRQRQSGGYTF
-	TRBV5-6	-	TRBJ2-1	TGTGCCAGCAGCTTAGGCACCTCCTACAATGAGCAGTTCTTC	CASSLGTSYNEQFF
-	TRBV25-1	TRBD1	TRBJ2-1	TGTGCCAGCAGTGACCCCCCGGGGGCAGGGGGCACTGAGCAGTTCTTC	CASSDPPGAGGTEQFF
-	TRBV7-3	-	TRBJ2-2	TGTGCCAGCAGCCCCATAGGGGTCACCGGGGAGCTGTTTTTT	CASSPIGVTGELFF
-	TRBV27	-	TRBJ1-1	TGTGCCAGCAGTTTGAGGGGGACGCCGGAAGCTTTCTTT	CASSLRGTPEAFF
-	TRBV5-1	-	TRBJ2-1	TGCGCCAGCTCCCCCGGGGGGCAATCTGGCAATGAGCAGTTCTTC	CASSPGGQSGNEQFF
-	TRBV11-2	-	TRBJ1-2	TGTGCCAGCAGCTTAGGGGAGAACGGCTACACCTTC	CASSLGENGYTF
many	TRBV5-1	-	TRBJ2-7	TGCGCCAGCGGAACTGGGGGTCCAACCTACGAGCAGTACTTC	CASGTGGPTYEQYF
-	TRBV6-6	-	TRBJ1-4	TGTGCCAGCAGTTATGTGGATGAAAAACTGTTTTTT	CASSYVDEKLFF
-	TRBV2	-	TRBJ1-1	TGTGCCAGCAGTGTGCGTCCGAACACTGAAGCTTTCTTT	CASSVRPNTEAFF
-	TRBV30	-	TRBJ1-5	TGTGCCTGGAGTGTGCAGGCCTCTCAGCCCCAGCATTTT	CAWSVQASQPQHF
-	TRBV10-3	-	TRBJ2-1	TGTGCCATCAGTGTAACCGGGACCCCGTCTAACCCCGGTGAGCAGTTCTTC	CAISVTGTPSNPGEQFF
-	TRBV28	-	TRBJ2-5	TGTGCCAGCAGCCGAGGATTTGAGACCCAGTACTTC	CASSRGFETQYF
-	TRBV5-4	-	TRBJ2-7	TGTGCCAGCAGCTTGGAGGGGGGAGCCTCGAGCTCCTACGAGCAGTACTTC	CASSLEGGASSSYEQYF
-	TRBV2	-	TRBJ2-3	TGTGCCAGCAGTGAAGCGCGGACCCCAACCCCGGGGACAGATACGCAGTATTTT	CASSEARTPTPGTDTQYF
-	TRBV7-9	-	TRBJ2-2	TGTGCCAGCAGCTTACAAAGCCTTTGGGGCGGGGAGCTGTTTTTT	CASSLQSLWGGELFF
-	TRBV5-1	-	TRBJ2-5	TGCGCCAGCAGCTTGGGGGGGCTACAGGGCGGAGAGACCCAGTACTTC	CASSLGGLQGGETQYF
-	TRBV5-1	-	TRBJ2-5	TGCGCCAGCGGGGACACAGGGTCGGAGACCCAGTACTTC	CASGDTGSETQYF
-	TRBV5-1	-	TRBJ1-1	TGCGCCAGCAGCTTCCGGACAGATCGAGCTGAAGCTTTCTTT	CASSFRTDRAEAFF
-	TRBV19	-	TRBJ1-1	TGTGCCAGTCAATCAGCGGGTGGAGGGACGAACACTGAAGCTTTCTTT	CASQSAGGGTNTEAFF
-	TRBV5-1	-	TRBJ2-7	TGCGCCAGCAGCTTCCCAGACCGTACCTACGAGCAGTACTTC	CASSFPDRTYEQYF
-	TRBV25-1	TRBD1	TRBJ1-3	TGTGCCAGCAGTAGGACAGGGAGTGGGAACACCATATATTTT	CASSRTGSGNTIYF
-	TRBV7-9	TRBD1	TRBJ1-3	TGTGCCAGCAGCCACCGATTGTCGGGGGACAGGGGTGGAAACACCATATATTTT	CASSHRLSGDRGGNTIYF
once	TRBV7-2	TRBD2	TRBJ2-7	TGTGCCAGCAGCTTAACGCTAGCGGACTACGAGCAGTACTTC	CASSLTLADYEQYF
-	TRBV4-2	-	TRBJ1-1	TGTGCCAGCAGCCAAGATTGGGGGAAGGGGACTGAAGCTTTCTTT	CASSQDWGKGTEAFF
-	TRBV28	-	TRBJ2-7	TGTGCCAGCAGTCCCCGGGGGAGGGGGCTTCCCTACGAGCAGTACTTC	CASSPRGRGLPYEQYF
-	TRBV2	TRBD1	TRBJ1-2	TGTGCCAGCAGTCGGACAGGGGTGGGCTACACCTTC	CASSRTGVGYTF
-	TRBV28	-	TRBJ1-4	TGTGCCAGCAGTTTACCAGGGGATGCAAAAAAACTGTTTTTT	CASSLPGDAKKLFF
-	TRBV7-8	TRBD1	TRBJ2-7	TGTGCCAGCAGCTTGAGGACAGGGTTATCCTACGAGCAGTACTTC	CASSLRTGLSYEQYF
once	TRBV7-2	-	TRBJ2-3	TGTGCCAGCAGCCCGGCCGGGACTAGCACAGATACGCAGTATTTT	CASSPAGTSTDTQYF
few	TRBV7-9	-	TRBJ2-2	TGTGCCAGCAGCTTTTGGGGCGGGGAGCTGTTTTTT	CASSFWGGELFF
-	TRBV25-1	-	TRBJ1-1	TGTGCCAGCAGGGAGGGATGGGGGGACACTGAAGCTTTCTTT	CASREGWGDTEAFF
-	TRBV18	-	TRBJ2-5	TGTGCCAGCTCACTGGGCCAACAAGAGACCCAGTACTTC	CASSLGQQETQYF
-	TRBV5-1	TRBD1	TRBJ2-3	TGCGCCAGCAGCTCAGGGGGCCCAGATACGCAGTATTTT	CASSSGGPDTQYF
once	TRBV29-1	TRBD2	TRBJ2-3	TGCAGCGCCCTGCGGGGGGGGGATACGCAGTATTTT	CSALRGGDTQYF
many	TRBV4-2	-	TRBJ2-5	TGTGCCAGCAGCCTAACGGGCGGGGAGACCCAGTACTTC	CASSLTGGETQYF
-	TRBV19	TRBD1	TRBJ2-7	TGTGCCAGTAGTAGGCAGACAGGGATCTACGAGCAGTACTTC	CASSRQTGIYEQYF
-	TRBV28	-	TRBJ1-1	TGTGCCAGCACCTCCCATGGGGGCAGCATTAAAGCTTTCTTT	CASTSHGGSIKAFF
-	TRBV7-8	-	TRBJ2-1	TGTGCCAGCAGCTTAGCCTACGTAGGGGGAAATGAGCAGTTCTTC	CASSLAYVGGNEQFF
-	TRBV27	-	TRBJ2-7	TGTGCCAGCAGCCGACGAGGGGTTGAGCAGTACTTC	CASSRRGVEQYF